This T cell receptor (beta chain) originates from a study of identical twins. The V gene end was trimmed by 5 bases and the J gene end by 5 bases; junction bases not matched to a gene: 6. The CDR3 contains 15 residues. TCRdb re-derived calls from the 5' RACE reads in MiXCR, one entry per CDR3 protein. The sample includes 1.5 million or so distinct CDR3 sequences, about 32% of them seen just once. In this sample, this clonotype turned up many times. The chain employs TRBV12-3 or TRBV12-4 and TRBJ2-1, with 10 bases matching TRBD1. The source of this sequence is a newborn girl in good health. Material for sequencing was cord blood. CDR3 in DNA: TGTGCCAGCAGTCCCAGGGACAGGGGAAACAATGAGCAGTTCTTC. This gives the protein CASSPRDRGNNEQFF.